The sequence of this T cell receptor beta chain was determined in a study of T cell responses to AZD1222 COVID-19 vaccine. Concerning this clone: Its cognate antigen is unknown.

V was pared by 3 bases and J by 1 base, with 7 bases between. Germline V lookup: CDR1 SGDLS, CDR2 YYNGEE. The CDR3 covers 13 residues. The study, taken as a whole, reports: Spike-specific TCR repertoires showed rising breadth and depth after two AZD1222 doses. Donors, mostly white British, included more females; clonal diversity was possibly underestimated. With dominance at 160-218 and 743-854, vaccine-associated CD4 TCRs spanned spike.

Only in-frame clones appear in the TCRdb table, and some are missing; sequencing was by immunoSEQ multiplex PCR. The table has around 160,000 clones, approximately 94% seen once. The starting material was peripheral blood, obtained on day 0 of AZD1222 vaccination. The chain is built from TRBV9 and TRBJ1-2; the D gene is possibly TRBD1 (5 bases). This clonotype was sampled from an adult in good health. The CDR3 DNA sequence: TGTGCCAGCAGCGGAGGGGTTAACTATGGCTACACCTTC. It translates to CASSGGVNYGYTF.